Detailed here is one T cell receptor beta chain. The data belong to a study of T cell changes during pregnancy in multiple sclerosis. Germline assignment: CDR1 LNHDA and CDR2 SQIVND (reference sequence). The CDR3 sequence is 12 residues long. With 1 base removed from V and 8 bases from J, the gap between germline ends came to 8 bases. Measured with immunoSEQ multiplex PCR; TCRdb has only the in-frame clones, and not every one. The repertoire has tens of thousands of clones, approximately 89% of them found once; the top ten carry approximately 11%. The source of this sequence is a female donor with multiple sclerosis, enrolled in a pregnancy study. This chain uses TRBV19 with TRBJ1-1, with no clear D. Sample: CD8+ T cells from peripheral blood mononuclear cells, taken in the third trimester of pregnancy. CDR3 sequence: CASSIGQAEAFF. DNA of the CDR3: TGTGCCAGTAGTATAGGTCAGGCGGAAGCTTTCTTT.